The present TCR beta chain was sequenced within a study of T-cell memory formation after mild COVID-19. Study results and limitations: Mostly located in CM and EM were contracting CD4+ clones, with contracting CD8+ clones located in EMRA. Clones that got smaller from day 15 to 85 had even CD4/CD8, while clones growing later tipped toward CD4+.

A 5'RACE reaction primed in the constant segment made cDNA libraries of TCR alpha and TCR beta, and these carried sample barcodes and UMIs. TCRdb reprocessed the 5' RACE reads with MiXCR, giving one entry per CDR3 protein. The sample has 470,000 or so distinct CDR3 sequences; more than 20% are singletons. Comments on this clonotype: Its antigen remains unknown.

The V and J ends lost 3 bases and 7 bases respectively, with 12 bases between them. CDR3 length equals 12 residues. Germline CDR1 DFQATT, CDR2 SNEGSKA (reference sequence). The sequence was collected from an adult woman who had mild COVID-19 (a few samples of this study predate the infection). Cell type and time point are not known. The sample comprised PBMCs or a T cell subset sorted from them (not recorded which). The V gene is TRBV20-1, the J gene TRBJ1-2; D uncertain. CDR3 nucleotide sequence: TGCAGTGCTAGGCCGGACTTCGGTGGCTACACCTTC. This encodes CSARPDFGGYTF.